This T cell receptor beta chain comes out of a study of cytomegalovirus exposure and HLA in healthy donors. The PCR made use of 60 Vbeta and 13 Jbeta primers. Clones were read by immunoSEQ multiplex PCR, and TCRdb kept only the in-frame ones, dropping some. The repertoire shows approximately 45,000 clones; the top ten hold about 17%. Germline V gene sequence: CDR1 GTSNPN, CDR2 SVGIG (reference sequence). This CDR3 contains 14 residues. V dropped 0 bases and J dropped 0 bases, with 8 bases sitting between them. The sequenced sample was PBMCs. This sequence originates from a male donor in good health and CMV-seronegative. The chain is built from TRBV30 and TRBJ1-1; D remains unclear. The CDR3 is CAWSVALMNTEAFF. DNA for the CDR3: TGTGCCTGGAGTGTGGCCCTTATGAACACTGAAGCTTTCTTT.